This T cell receptor (beta chain) was observed in a study of Ad26.COV2.S vaccination and SARS-CoV-2 variants. About the study: Donor allocation was to the COV1001 Ad26.COV2.S trial arm. Overall study findings and caveats: Total responses of T cells may have been underestimated by the analyses of TCR breadth and depth. Reportedly, after vaccination the spike-specific CD8+ and CD4+ T cell responses displayed substantial breadth.

A few counts support this clone. Its antigen is not identified. Treatment in this sample: some 20 received Ad26.COV2.S at low or high dose, single or two shots; roughly five received placebo; per-sample allocation not given. Samples were taken on day 63 after the first vaccine or placebo injection. Clones were sequenced by immunoSEQ multiplex PCR, and TCRdb holds only the in-frame ones, with some missing. The table includes about 250,000 clones, around nine tenths detected once. The TCR sequence derives from a person between 18 and 59 years old who received the Ad26.COV2.S COVID-19 vaccine or a placebo. This specimen consisted of peripheral blood, obtained in a trial of Ad26.COV2.S vaccine versus placebo.

The CDR3 loop is CASSFGDSYQPQHF. CDR3 DNA sequence: TGTGCCAGTAGTTTTGGGGACAGCTATCAGCCCCAGCATTTT. This sequence joins TRBV19 and TRBJ1-5; 7 nucleotides agree with TRBD1. The V gene's germline CDR1 is LNHDA and CDR2 SQIVND (reference sequence). V shed 5 bases and J 5 bases; nucleotides not matched to a gene: 6. The CDR3 is 14 residues long.